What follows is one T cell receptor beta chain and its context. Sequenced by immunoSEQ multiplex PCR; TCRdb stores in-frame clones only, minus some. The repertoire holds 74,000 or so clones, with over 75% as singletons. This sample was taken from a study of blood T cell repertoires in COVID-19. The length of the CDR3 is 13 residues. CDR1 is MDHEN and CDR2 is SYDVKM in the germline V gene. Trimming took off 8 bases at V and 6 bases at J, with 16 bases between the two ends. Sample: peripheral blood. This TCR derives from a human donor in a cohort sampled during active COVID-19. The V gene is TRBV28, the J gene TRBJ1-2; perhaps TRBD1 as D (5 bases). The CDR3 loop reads CASLSGVPHGYTF. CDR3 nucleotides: TGTGCCAGCCTCTCGGGGGTCCCACATGGCTACACCTTC.